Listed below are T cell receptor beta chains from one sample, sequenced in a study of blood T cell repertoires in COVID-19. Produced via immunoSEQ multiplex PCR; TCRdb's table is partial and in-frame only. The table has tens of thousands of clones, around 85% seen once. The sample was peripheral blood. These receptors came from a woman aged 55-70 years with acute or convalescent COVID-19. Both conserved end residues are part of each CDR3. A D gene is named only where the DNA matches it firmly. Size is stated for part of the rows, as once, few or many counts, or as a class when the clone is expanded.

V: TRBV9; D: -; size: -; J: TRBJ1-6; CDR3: CASSVGTGLNSPLHF; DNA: TGTGCCAGCAGCGTAGGAACAGGGTTGAATTCACCCCTCCACTTT
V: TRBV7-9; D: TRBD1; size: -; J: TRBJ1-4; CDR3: CASSPWGQGSEKLFF; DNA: TGTGCCAGCAGCCCCTGGGGACAGGGGTCCGAAAAACTGTTTTTT
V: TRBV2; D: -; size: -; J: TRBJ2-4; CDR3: CASSPRVSKNIQYF; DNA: TGTGCCAGCTCACCCCGAGTCTCCAAAAACATTCAGTACTTC
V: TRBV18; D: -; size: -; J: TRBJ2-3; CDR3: CASSRGVDTQYF; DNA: TGTGCCAGCTCACGCGGAGTAGATACGCAGTATTTT
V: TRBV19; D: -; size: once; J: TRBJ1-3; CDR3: CASTLTGSGNTIYF; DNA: TGTGCCAGTACCTTAACAGGGAGCGGAAACACCATATATTTT
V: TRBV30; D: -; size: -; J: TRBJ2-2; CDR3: CAWSGLNTGELFF; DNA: TGTGCCTGGAGTGGACTGAACACCGGGGAGCTGTTTTTT
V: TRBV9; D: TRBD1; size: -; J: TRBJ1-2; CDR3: CASSVGDRGDYGYTF; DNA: TGTGCCAGCAGCGTAGGGGACAGGGGTGACTATGGCTACACCTTC
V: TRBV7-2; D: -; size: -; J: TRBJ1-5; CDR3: CASSNGGRQPQHF; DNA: TGTGCCAGCAGCAACGGAGGGAGGCAGCCCCAGCATTTT
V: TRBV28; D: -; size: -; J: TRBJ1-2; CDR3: CASSRPSLGGYTF; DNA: TGTGCCAGCAGCCGTCCTTCCTTGGGCGGCTACACCTTC
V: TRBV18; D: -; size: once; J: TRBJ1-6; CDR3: CASSPGGGNSPLHF; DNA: TGTGCCAGCTCACCGGGAGGGGGTAATTCACCCCTCCACTTT
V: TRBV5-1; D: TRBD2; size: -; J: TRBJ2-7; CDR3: CASTPGLAGVVSYEQYF; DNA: TGCGCCAGCACCCCGGGACTAGCGGGAGTGGTGTCCTACGAGCAGTACTTC
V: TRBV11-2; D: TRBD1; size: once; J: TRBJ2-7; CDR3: CASSRDRVHEQYF; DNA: TGTGCCAGCAGCCGGGACAGGGTGCACGAGCAGTACTTC
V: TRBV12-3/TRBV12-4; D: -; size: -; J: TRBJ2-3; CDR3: CASSPDTADTQYF; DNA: TGTGCCAGCAGTCCCGACACTGCAGATACGCAGTATTTT
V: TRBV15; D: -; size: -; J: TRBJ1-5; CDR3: CATSTDKGSNQPQHF; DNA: TGTGCCACCAGCACAGACAAGGGGAGCAATCAGCCCCAGCATTTT
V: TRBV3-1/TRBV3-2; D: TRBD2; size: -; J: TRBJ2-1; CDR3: CASSQDSGSKGEQFF; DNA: TGTGCCAGCAGCCAAGATAGCGGGAGCAAAGGTGAGCAGTTCTTC
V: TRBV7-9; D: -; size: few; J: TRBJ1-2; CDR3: CASSPRRSANYGGYTF; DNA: TGTGCCAGCAGCCCCCGCCGCTCAGCGAATTATGGTGGCTACACCTTC
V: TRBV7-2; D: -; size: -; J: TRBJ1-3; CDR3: CASSLRANTIYF; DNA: TGTGCCAGCAGCTTACGAGCCAACACCATATATTTT
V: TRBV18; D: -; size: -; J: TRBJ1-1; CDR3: CASSPPTVARMNTEAFF; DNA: TGTGCCAGCTCACCCCCTACGGTGGCGAGGATGAACACTGAAGCTTTCTTT
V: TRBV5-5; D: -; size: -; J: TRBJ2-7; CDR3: CASSLEQGFTYEQYF; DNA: TGTGCCAGCAGCTTGGAACAGGGCTTTACCTACGAGCAGTACTTC
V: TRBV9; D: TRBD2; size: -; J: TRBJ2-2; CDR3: CASSAPRLAENTGELFF; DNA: TGTGCCAGCAGCGCACCCCGACTAGCGGAAAACACCGGGGAGCTGTTTTTT
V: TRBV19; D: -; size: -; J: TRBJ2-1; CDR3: CASRREILNNEQFF; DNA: TGTGCCAGTAGAAGAGAAATACTGAACAATGAGCAGTTCTTC
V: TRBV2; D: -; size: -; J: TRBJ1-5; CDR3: CASNDGNSNQPQHF; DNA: TGTGCCAGCAATGACGGGAATAGCAATCAGCCCCAGCATTTT
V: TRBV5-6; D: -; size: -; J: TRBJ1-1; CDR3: CASSRGTGNTEAFF; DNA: TGTGCCAGCAGCCGCGGAACGGGGAACACTGAAGCTTTCTTT
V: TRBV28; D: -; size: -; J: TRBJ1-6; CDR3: CASRTGFYNSPLHF; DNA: TGTGCCAGCAGAACAGGTTTCTATAATTCACCCCTCCACTTT
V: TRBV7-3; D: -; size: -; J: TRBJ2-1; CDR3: CASSLLQSSYNEQFF; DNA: TGTGCCAGCAGCTTGTTACAGAGCTCCTACAATGAGCAGTTCTTC
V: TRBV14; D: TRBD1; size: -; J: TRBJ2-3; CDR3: CASSQDRASTDTQYF; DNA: TGTGCCAGCAGCCAGGACAGGGCGAGCACAGATACGCAGTATTTT
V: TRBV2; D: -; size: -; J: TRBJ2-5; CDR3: CASSVPSGDTYQETQYF; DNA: TGTGCCAGCAGTGTTCCCTCTGGGGACACGTACCAAGAGACCCAGTACTTC
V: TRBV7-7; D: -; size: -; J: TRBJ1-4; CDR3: CASSLGSRSGEKLFF; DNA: TGTGCCAGCAGCTTAGGTTCCAGGTCTGGAGAAAAACTGTTTTTT
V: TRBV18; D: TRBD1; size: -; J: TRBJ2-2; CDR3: CASSPSSDRGLTGELFF; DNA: TGTGCCAGCTCCCCCTCTTCAGACAGGGGCCTCACCGGGGAGCTGTTTTTT
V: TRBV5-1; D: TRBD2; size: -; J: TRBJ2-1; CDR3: CASSFVAGLTYNEQFF; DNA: TGCGCCAGCAGCTTCGTAGCGGGACTGACCTACAATGAGCAGTTCTTC
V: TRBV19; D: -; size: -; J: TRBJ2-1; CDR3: CASRPRGSPYNEQFF; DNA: TGTGCCAGTAGGCCACGGGGGTCGCCCTACAATGAGCAGTTCTTC
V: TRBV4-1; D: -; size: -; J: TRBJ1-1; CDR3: CASSQAGKAFF; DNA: TGCGCCAGCAGCCAAGCGGGGAAGGCTTTCTTT
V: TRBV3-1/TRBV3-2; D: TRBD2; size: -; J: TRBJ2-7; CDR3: CASSFRLAEGEQYF; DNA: TGTGCCAGCAGCTTCCGACTAGCGGAAGGCGAGCAGTACTTC
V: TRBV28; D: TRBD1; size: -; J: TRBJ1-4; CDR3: CASSLVGQGRGNEKLFF; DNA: TGTGCCAGCAGTTTAGTGGGACAGGGTAGGGGGAATGAAAAACTGTTTTTT
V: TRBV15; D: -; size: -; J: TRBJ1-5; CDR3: CATSRDIVQPQHF; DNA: TGTGCCACCAGCAGAGATATCGTCCAGCCCCAGCATTTT
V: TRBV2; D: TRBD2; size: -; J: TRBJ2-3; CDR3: CASSDWLAGADTQYF; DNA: TGTGCCAGCAGTGATTGGCTAGCGGGAGCAGATACGCAGTATTTT
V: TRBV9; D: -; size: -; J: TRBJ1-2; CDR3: CASSVGRYRDTTNYGYTF; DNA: TGTGCCAGCAGCGTAGGAAGGTACCGGGACACAACTAACTATGGCTACACCTTC
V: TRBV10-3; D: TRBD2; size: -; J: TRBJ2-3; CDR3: CAMKSGSSDTQYF; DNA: TGTGCCATGAAGAGCGGGAGTTCAGATACGCAGTATTTT
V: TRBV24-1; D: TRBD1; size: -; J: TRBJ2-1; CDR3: CATRRTGDNNEQFF; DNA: TGTGCCACCAGACGGACAGGGGACAACAATGAGCAGTTCTTC
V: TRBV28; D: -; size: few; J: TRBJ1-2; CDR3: CASSRQSYGYTF; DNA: TGTGCCAGCAGTCGACAGTCTTATGGCTACACCTTC
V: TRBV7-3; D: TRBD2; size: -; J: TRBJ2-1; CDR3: CASSLRGTSSNEQFF; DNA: TGTGCCAGCAGCTTAAGAGGGACTAGTTCAAATGAGCAGTTCTTC
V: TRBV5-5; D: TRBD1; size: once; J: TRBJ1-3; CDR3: CASSSGQGTSGNTIYF; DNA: TGTGCCAGCAGCTCGGGACAGGGAACCTCTGGAAACACCATATATTTT
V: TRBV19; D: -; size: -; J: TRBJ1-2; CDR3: CASSIVQDNYGYTF; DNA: TGTGCCAGTAGTATAGTTCAGGATAACTATGGCTACACCTTC
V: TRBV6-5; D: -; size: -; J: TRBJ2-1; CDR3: CAVMPPIQGWAEQFF; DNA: TGTGCCGTCATGCCCCCAATACAGGGTTGGGCTGAGCAGTTCTTC
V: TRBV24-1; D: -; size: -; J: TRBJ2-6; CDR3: CATSARARANVLTF; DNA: TGTGCCACCAGTGCTCGCGCTAGGGCCAACGTCCTGACTTTC